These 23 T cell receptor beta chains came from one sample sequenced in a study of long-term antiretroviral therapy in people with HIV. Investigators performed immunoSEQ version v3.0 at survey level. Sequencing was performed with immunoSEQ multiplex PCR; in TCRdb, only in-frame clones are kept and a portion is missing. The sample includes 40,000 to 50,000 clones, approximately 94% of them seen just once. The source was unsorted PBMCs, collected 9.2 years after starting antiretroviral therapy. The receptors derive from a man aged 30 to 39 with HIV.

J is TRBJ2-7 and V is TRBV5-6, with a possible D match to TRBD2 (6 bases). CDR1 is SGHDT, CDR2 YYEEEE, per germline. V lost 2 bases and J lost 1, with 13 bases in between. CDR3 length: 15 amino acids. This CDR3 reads CASSLRPGESYEQYF. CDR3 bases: TGTGCCAGCAGCTTAAGGCCGGGAGAGTCCTACGAGCAGTACTTC.

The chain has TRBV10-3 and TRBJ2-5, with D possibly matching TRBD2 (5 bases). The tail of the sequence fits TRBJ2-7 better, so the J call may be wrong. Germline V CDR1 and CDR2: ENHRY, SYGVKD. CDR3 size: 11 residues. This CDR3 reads CAISGNYEQYF. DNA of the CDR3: TGTGCCATCTCGGGGAACTACGAGCAGTACTTC.

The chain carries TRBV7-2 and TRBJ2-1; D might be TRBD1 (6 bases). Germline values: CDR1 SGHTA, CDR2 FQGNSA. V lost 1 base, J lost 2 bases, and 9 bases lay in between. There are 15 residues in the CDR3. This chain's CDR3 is CASSLGTATYNEQFF. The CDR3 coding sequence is TGTGCCAGCAGCTTAGGGACAGCCACCTACAATGAGCAGTTCTTC. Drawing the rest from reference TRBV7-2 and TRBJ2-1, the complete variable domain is GAGVSQSPSNKVTEKGKDVELRCDPISGHTALYWYRQSLGQGLEFLIYFQGNSAPDKSGLPSDRFSAERTGGSVSTLTIQRTQQEDSAVYLCASSLGTATYNEQFFGPGTRLTVL.

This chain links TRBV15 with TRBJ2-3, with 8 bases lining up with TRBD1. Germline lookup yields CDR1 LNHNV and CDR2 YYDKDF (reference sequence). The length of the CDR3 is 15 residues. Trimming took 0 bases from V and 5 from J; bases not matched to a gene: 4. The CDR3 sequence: CATSRDGQGLDTQYF. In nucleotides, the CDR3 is TGTGCCACCAGCAGAGATGGACAGGGTTTAGATACGCAGTATTTT.

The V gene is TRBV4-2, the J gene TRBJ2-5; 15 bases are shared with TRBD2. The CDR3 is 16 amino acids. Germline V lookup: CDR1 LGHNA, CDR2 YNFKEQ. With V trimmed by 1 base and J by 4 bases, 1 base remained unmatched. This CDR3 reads CASSQGTSGGAETQYF. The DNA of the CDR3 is TGTGCCAGCAGCCAAGGGACTAGCGGGGGGGCAGAGACCCAGTACTTC.

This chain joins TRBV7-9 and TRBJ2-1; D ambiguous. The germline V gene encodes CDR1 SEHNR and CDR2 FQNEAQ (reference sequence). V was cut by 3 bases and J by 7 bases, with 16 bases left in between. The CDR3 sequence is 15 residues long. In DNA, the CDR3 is TGTGCCAGCAGCTTCCCAGAATTGGGCCCTAATGAGCAGTTCTTC. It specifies CASSFPELGPNEQFF.

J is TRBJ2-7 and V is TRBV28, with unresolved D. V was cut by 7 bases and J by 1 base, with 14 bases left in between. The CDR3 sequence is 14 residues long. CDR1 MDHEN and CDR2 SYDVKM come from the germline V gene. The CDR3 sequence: CASKSNVWSYEQYV. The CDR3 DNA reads TGTGCCAGCAAATCCAACGTATGGTCCTACGAGCAGTACGTC.

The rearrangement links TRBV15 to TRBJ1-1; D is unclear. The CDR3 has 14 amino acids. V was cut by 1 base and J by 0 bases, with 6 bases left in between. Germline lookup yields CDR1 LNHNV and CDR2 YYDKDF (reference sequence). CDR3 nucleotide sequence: TGTGCCACCAGCAGAGTAGGAGTGAACACTGAAGCTTTCTTT. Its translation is CATSRVGVNTEAFF.

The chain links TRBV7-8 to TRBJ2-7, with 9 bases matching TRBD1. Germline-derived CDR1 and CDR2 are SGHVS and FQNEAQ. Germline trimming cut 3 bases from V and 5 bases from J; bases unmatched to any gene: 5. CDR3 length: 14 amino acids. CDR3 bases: TGTGCCAGCAGCTTCCGGGACAGGGCCAACGAGCAGTACTTC. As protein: CASSFRDRANEQYF.

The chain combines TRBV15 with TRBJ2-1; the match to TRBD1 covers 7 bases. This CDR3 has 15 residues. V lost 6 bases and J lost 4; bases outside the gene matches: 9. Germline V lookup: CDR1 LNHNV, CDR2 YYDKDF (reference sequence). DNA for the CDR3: TGTGCCACCAGTCCCGGGACAGAGTCATACAATGAGCAGTTCTTC. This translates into CATSPGTESYNEQFF.

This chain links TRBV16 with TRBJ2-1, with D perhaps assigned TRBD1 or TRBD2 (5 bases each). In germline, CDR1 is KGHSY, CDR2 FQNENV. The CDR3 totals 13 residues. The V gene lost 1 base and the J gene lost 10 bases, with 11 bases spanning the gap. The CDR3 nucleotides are TGTGCCAGCAGCCAATGGGACGCGACAGAGCAGTTCTTC. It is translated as CASSQWDATEQFF.

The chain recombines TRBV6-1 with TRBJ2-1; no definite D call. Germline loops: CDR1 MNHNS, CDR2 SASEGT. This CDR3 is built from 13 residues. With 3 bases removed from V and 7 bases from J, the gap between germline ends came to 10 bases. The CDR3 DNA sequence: TGTGCCAGCAGTGAGACCCACCTAAATGAGCAGTTCTTC. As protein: CASSETHLNEQFF.

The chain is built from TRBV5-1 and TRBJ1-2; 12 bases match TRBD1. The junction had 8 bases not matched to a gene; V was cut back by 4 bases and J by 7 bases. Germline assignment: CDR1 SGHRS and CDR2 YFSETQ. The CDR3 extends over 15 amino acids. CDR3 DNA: TGCGCCAGCAGCCAATCCGGGACAGGGGGCTTTGGCTACACCTTC. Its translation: CASSQSGTGGFGYTF.

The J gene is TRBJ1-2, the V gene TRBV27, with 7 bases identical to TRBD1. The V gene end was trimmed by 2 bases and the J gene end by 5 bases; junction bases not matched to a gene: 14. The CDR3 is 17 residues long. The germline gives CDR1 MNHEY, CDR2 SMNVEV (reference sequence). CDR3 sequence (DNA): TGTGCCAGCAGTTTAAGGGGAGTCGGGACAGTTCTATATGGCTACACCTTC. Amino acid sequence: CASSLRGVGTVLYGYTF.

CDR3 region: CASSEWASGVPDTQYF. The CDR3 DNA sequence: TGTGCCAGCAGTGAATGGGCTAGCGGGGTCCCAGATACGCAGTATTTT. V is TRBV2 and J is TRBJ2-3; 9 bases map to TRBD2. The ends lost 2 bases at V and 4 bases at J; junction bases unmatched: 7. This CDR3 has 16 amino acids. Germline-derived CDR1 and CDR2 are SNHLY and FYNNEI.

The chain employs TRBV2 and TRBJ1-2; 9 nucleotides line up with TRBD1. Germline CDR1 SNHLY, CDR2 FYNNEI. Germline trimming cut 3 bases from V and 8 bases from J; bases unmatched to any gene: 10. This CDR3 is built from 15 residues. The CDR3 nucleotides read TGTGCCAGCAGTGAGCACCGGGACAGGGTGGACGGCTACACCTTC. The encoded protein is CASSEHRDRVDGYTF.

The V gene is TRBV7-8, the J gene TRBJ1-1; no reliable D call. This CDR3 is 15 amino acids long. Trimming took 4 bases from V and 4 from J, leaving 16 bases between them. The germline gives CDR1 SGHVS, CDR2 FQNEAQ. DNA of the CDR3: TGTGCCAGCAGCTCAAAATCGGTGGTCGGCACTGAAGCTTTCTTT. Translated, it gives CASSSKSVVGTEAFF.

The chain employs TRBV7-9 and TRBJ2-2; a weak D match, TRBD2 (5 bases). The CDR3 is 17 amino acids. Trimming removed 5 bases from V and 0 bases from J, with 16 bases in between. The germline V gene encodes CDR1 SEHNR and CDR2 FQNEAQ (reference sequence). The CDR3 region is CASSPIRGLANTGELFF. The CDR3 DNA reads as TGTGCCAGCAGCCCTATAAGAGGGCTCGCGAACACCGGGGAGCTGTTTTTT.

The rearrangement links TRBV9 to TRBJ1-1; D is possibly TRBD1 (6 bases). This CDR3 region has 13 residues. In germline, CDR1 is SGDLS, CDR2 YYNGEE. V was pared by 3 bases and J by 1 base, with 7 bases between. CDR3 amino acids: CASSETGNTEAFF. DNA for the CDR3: TGTGCCAGCAGCGAGACAGGGAACACTGAAGCTTTCTTT.

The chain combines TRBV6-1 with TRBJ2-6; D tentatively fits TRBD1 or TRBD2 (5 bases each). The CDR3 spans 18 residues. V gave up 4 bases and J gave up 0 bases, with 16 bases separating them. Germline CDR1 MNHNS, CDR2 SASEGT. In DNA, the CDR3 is TGTGCCAGCAGTGCTAGCCGGGACCGGGGCTCTGGGGCCAACGTCCTGACTTTC. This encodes CASSASRDRGSGANVLTF.

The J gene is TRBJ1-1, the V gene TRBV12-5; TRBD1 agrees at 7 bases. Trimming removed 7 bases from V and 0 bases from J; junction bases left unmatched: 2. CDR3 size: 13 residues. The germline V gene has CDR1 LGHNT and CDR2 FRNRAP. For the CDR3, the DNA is TGTGCTAGTGCAGGGGGAATGAACACTGAAGCTTTCTTT. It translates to CASAGGMNTEAFF.

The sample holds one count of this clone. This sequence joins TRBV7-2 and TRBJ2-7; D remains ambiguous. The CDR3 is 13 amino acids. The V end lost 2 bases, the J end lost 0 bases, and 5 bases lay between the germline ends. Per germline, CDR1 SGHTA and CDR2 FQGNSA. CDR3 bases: TGTGCCAGCAGCTTATCCGTCTCCTACGAGCAGTACGTC. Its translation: CASSLSVSYEQYV.

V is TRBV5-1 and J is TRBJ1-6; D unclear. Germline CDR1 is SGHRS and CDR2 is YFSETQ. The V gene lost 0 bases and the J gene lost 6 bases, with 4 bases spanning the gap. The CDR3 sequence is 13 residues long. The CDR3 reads CASSLAPNSPLHF. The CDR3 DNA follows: TGCGCCAGCAGCTTGGCTCCTAATTCACCCCTCCACTTT.